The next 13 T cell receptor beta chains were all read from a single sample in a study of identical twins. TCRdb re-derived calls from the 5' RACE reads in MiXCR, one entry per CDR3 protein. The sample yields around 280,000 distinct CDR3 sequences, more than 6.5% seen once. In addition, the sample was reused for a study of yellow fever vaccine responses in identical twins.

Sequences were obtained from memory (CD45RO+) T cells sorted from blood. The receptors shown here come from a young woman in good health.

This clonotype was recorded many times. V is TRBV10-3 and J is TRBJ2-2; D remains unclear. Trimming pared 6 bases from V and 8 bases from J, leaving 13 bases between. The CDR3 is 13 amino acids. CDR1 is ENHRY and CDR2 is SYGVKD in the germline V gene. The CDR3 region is CAIRTGMEGELFF. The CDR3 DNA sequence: TGTGCCATCAGGACCGGAATGGAGGGGGAGCTGTTTTTT.

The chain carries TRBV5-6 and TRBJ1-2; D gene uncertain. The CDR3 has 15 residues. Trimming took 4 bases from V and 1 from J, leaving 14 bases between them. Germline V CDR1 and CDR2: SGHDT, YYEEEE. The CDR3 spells CASSITKTRNYGYTF. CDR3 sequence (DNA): TGTGCCAGCAGCATAACCAAGACACGTAACTATGGCTACACCTTC.

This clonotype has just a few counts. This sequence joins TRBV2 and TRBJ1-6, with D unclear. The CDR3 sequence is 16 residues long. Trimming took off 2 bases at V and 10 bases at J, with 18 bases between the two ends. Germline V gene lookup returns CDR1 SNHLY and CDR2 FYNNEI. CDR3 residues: CASSESGGRIGSPLHF. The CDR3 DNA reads TGTGCCAGCAGTGAATCAGGTGGCAGGATTGGATCACCCCTCCACTTT. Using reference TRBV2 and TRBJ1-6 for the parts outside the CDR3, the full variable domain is EPEVTQTPSHQVTQMGQEVILRCVPISNHLYFYWYRQILGQKVEFLVSFYNNEISEKSEIFDDQFSVERPDGSNFTLKIRSTKLEDSAMYFCASSESGGRIGSPLHFGNGTRLTVT.

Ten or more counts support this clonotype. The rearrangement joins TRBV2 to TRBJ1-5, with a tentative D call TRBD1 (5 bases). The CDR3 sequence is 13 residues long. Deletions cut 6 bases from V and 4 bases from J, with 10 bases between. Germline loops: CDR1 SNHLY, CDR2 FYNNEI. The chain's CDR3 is CASSLDSNQPQHF. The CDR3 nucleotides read TGTGCCAGCAGCCTTGACAGTAATCAGCCCCAGCATTTT.

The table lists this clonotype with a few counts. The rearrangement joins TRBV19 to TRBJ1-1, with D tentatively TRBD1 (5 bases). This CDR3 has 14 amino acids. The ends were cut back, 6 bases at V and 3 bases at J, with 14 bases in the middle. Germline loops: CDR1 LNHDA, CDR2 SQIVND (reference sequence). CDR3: CASRGRGSHTEAFF. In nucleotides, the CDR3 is TGTGCCAGTAGGGGAAGGGGCAGCCACACTGAAGCTTTCTTT. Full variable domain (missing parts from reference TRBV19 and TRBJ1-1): DGGITQSPKYLFRKEGQNVTLSCEQNLNHDAMYWYRQDPGQGLRLIYYSQIVNDFQKGDIAEGYSVSREKKESFPLTVTSAQKNPTAFYLCASRGRGSHTEAFFGQGTRLTVV.

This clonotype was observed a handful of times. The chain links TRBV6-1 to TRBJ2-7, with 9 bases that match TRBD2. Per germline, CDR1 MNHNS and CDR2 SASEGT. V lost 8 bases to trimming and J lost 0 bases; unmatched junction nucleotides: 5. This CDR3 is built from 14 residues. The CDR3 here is CASRSGGSSYEQYV. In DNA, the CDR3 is TGTGCCAGCCGCAGCGGGGGGAGCTCCTACGAGCAGTACGTC.

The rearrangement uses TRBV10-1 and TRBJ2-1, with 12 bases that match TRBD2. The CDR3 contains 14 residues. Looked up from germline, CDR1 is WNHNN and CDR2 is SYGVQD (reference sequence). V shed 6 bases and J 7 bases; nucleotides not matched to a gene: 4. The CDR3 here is CASSRTSGINEQFF. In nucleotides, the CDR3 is TGCGCCAGCAGCCGGACTAGCGGGATTAATGAGCAGTTCTTC.

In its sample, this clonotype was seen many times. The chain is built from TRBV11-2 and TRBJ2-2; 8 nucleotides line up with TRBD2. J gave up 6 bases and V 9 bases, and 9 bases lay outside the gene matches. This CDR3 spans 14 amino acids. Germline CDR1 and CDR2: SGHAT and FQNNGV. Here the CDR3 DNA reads TGTGCCAGTGGACTAGCAGGCGGCGCCGGGGAGCTGTTTTTT. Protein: CASGLAGGAGELFF.

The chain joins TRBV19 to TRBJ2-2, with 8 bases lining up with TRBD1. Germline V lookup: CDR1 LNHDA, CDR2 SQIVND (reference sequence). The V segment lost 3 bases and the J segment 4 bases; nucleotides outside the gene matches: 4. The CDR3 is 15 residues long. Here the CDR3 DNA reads TGTGCCAGTAGTATCGGGCAGGGGGCCACCGGGGAGCTGTTTTTT. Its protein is CASSIGQGATGELFF.

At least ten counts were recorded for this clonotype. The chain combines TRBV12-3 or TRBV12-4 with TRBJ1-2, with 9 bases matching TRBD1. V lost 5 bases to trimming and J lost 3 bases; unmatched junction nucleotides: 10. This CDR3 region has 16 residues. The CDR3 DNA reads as TGTGCCAGCAGTCCCGCGGACAGGGGAGGGTACTATGGCTACACCTTC. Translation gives CASSPADRGGYYGYTF.

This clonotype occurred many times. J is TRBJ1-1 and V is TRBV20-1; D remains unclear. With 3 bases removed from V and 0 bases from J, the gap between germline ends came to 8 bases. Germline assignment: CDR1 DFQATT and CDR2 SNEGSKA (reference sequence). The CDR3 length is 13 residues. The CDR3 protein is CSASSVLNTEAFF. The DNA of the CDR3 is TGCAGTGCTAGTTCAGTCTTGAACACTGAAGCTTTCTTT.

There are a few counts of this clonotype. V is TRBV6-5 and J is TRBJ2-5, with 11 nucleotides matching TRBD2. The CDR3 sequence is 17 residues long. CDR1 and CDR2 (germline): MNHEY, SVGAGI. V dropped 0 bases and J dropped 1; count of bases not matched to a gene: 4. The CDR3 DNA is TGTGCCAGCAGTTACTCCCCTAGCGGGGGGCCCCAAGAGACCCAGTACTTC. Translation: CASSYSPSGGPQETQYF.

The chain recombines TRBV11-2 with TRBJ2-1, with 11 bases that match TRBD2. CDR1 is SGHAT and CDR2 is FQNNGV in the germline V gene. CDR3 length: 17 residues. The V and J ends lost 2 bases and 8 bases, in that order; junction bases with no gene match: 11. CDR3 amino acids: CASSLLIKGLADDEQFF. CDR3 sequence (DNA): TGTGCCAGCAGCTTATTAATTAAGGGACTAGCGGACGATGAGCAGTTCTTC.